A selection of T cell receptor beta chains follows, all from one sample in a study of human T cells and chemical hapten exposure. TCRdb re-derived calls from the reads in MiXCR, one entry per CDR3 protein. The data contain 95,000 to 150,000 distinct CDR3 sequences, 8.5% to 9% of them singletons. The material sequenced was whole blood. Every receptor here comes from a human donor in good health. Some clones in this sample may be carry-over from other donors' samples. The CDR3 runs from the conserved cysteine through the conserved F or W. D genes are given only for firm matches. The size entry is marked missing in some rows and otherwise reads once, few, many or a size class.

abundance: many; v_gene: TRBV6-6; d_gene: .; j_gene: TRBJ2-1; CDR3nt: TGTGCCAGCAGTTACTCCGGTTCAGGGGACAATGAGCAGTTCTTC; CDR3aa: CASSYSGSGDNEQFF
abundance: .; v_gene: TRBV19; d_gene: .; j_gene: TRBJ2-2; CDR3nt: TGTGCCAGTAGTCCCTCAGGGGTGATCACCGGGGAGCTGTTTTTT; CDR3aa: CASSPSGVITGELFF
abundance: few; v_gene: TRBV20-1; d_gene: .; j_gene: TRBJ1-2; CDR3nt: TGCAGTGCTAGAGAAACGCAGGGTTATGGCTACACCTTC; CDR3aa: CSARETQGYGYTF
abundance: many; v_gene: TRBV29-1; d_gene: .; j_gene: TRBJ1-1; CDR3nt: TGCAGCGCCCTGGGGACTGAAGCTTTCTTT; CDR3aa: CSALGTEAFF
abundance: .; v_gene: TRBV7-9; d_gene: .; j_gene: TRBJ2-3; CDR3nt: TGTGCCAGCAGCCCCCGGGGAGGTCCTAGCACAGATACGCAGTATTTT; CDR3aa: CASSPRGGPSTDTQYF
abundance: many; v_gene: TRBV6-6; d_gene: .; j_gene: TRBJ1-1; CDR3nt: TGTGCCAGCAGTAGGGACACTGAAGCTTTCTTT; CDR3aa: CASSRDTEAFF
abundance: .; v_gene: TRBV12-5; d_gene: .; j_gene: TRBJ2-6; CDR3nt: TGTGCTAGTGGTTTGGACCCGGGACCGTCGCACGTCCTGACTTTC; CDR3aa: CASGLDPGPSHVLTF
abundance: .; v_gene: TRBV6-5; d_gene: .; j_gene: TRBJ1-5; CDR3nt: TGTGCCAGCAGTTTCAGGGGAGGCAATCAGCCCCAGCATTTT; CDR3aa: CASSFRGGNQPQHF
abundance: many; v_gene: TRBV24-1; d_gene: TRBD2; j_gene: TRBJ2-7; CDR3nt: TGTGCCACCAGATCGCCGGGACTAGCGGGAGGTGCGGGGTCCGAGCAGTACTTC; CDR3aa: CATRSPGLAGGAGSEQYF
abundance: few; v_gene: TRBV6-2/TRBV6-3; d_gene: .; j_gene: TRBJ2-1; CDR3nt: TGTGCCAGCATCGCCGGGGGAACTAACAATGAGCAGTTCTTC; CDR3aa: CASIAGGTNNEQFF
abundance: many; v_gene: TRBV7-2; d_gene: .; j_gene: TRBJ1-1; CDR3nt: TGTGCCAGCAGCTTCCAGGGAAAGGAAGCTTTCTTT; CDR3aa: CASSFQGKEAFF
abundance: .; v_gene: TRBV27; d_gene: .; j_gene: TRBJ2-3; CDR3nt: TGTGCCAGCTCTCTCGAGCCGGGGCAGGGTAGCACAGATACGCAGTATTTT; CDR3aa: CASSLEPGQGSTDTQYF
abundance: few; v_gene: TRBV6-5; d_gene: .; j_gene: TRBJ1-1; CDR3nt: TGTGCCAGCAGTTCCCGGGAGGGGGACACTGAAGCTTTCTTT; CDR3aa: CASSSREGDTEAFF
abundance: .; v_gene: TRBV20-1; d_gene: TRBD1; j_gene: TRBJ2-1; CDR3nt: TGCAGTGCCCATAGGGACAGGGAATCCTACAATGAGCAGTTCTTC; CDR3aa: CSAHRDRESYNEQFF
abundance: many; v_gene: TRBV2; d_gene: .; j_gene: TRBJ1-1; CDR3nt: TGTGCCAGCAGTTTGGAACAGCTGAACACTGAAGCTTTCTTT; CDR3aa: CASSLEQLNTEAFF
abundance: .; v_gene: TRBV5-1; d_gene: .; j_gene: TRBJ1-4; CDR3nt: TGCGCCAGCAGCTGGACCTCAACTAATGAAAAACTGTTTTTT; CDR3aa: CASSWTSTNEKLFF
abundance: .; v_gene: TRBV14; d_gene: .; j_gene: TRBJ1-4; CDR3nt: TGTGCCAGCAGCCAAGACCGTAAACTGTTTTTT; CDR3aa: CASSQDRKLFF
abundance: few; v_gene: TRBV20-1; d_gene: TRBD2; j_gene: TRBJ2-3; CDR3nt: TGCAGTGGAGCGGGGGTGCCGCGACGCACAGATACGCAGTATTTT; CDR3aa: CSGAGVPRRTDTQYF
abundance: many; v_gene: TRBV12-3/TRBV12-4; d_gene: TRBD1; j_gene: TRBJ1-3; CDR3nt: TGTGCCAGCAGTACGACAGGGGTCGGAAACACCATATATTTT; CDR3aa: CASSTTGVGNTIYF
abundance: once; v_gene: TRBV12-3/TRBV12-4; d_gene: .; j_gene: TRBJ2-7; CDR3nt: TGTGCCAGCAGCCGTGGACAGAACTACGAGCAGTACTTC; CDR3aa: CASSRGQNYEQYF
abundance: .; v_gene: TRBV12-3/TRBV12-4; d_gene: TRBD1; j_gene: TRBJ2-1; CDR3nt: TGTGCCAGCAGACTGTCCTCGACAGGGATCTTCTTC; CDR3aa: CASRLSSTGIFF
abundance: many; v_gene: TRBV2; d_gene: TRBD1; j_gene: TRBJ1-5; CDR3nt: TGTGCCAGCAGTGAACGGACAGGGGGCAGCAATCAGCCCCAGCATTTT; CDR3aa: CASSERTGGSNQPQHF
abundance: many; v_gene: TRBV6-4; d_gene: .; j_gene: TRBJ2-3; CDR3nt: TGTGCCAGCAGTCAGACAGAGACTAGCACAGATACGCAGTATTTT; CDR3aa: CASSQTETSTDTQYF
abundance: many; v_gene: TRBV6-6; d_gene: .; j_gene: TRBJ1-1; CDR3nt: TGTGCCAGCAGCCCCGGGGGGGGGGAAGCTTTCTTT; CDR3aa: CASSPGGGEAFF
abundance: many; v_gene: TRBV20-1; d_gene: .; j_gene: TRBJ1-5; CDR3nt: TGCAGTGCGGGGTTCAGGCCCCAGCATTTT; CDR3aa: CSAGFRPQHF
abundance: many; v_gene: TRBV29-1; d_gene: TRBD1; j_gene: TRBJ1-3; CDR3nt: TGCAGCGTTGTGGTCGACAGGGCCGGAAACACCATATATTTT; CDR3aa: CSVVVDRAGNTIYF
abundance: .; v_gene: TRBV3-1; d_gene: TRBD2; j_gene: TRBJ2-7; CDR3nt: TGTGCCAGCAGCCCCCCAAGCGCTCTAGCGGGAGAGGACGAGCAGTACTTC; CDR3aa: CASSPPSALAGEDEQYF
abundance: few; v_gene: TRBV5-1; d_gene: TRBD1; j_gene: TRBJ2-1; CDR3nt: TGCGCCAGCAGCTTGGCGGGACAGGGCGGCAATGAGCAGTTCTTC; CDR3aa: CASSLAGQGGNEQFF
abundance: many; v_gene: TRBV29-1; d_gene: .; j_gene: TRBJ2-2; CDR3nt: TGCAGCGTTGCCAGGGTGGAAGGCACCGGGGAGCTGTTTTTT; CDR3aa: CSVARVEGTGELFF
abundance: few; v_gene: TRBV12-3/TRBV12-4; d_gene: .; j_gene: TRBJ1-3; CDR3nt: TGTGCCAGCTCCAGGAGCGGCTCTGGAAACACCATATATTTT; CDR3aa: CASSRSGSGNTIYF
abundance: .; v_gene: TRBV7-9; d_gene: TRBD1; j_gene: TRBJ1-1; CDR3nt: TGTGCCAGCAGCTTAGCCGGGACAGCGGATGAAGCTTTCTTT; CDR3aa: CASSLAGTADEAFF
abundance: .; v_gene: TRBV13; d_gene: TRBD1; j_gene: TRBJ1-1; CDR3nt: TGTGCCAGCAGCTCAACCGGGACAGGGAGCCTTGAAGCTTTCTTT; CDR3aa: CASSSTGTGSLEAFF
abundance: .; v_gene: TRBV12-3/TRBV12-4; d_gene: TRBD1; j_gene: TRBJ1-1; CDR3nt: TGTGCCAGCACCTCCCCGGGACAGGGGAACACTGAAGCTTTCTTT; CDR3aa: CASTSPGQGNTEAFF
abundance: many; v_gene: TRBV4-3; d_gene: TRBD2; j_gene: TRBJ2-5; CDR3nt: TGCGCCAGCAGCCAAGGCTCACTAGCGGTCCAAGAGACCCAGTACTTC; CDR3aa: CASSQGSLAVQETQYF
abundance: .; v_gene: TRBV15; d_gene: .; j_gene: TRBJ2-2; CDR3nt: TGTGCCACCAGCAGAGATAGGGGCGGAAACACCGGGGAGCTGTTTTTT; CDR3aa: CATSRDRGGNTGELFF
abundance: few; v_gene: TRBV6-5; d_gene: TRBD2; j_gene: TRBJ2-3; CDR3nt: TGTGCCAGCAGACGCGGACTAGATGGTACAGATACGCAGTATTTT; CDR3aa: CASRRGLDGTDTQYF
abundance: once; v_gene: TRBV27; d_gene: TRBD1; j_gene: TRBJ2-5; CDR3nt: TGTGCCAGCAGTCCGGACAGGAACCAAGAGACCCAGTACTTC; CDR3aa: CASSPDRNQETQYF
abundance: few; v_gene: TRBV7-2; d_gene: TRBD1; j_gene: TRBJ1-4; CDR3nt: TGTGCCAGCAGCTTAATGGGACAGGGGTTCTCTAATGAAAAACTGTTTTTT; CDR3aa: CASSLMGQGFSNEKLFF
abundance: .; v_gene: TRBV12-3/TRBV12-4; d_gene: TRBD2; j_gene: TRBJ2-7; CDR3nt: TGTGCCAGCAGTTCCTCGAGACTAGCGGGAGACCACGAGCAGTACTTC; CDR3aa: CASSSSRLAGDHEQYF